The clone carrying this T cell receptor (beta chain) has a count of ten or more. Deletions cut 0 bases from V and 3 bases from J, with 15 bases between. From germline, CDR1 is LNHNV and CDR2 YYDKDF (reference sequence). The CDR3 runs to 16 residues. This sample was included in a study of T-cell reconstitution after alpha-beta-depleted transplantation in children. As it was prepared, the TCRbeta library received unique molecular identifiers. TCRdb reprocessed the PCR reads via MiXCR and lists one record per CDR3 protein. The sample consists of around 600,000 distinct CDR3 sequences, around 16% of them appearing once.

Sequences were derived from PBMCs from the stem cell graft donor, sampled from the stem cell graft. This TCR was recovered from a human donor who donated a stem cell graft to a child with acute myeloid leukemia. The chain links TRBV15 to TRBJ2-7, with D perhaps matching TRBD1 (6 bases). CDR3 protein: CATSRDLSGANYEQYF. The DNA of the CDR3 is TGTGCCACCAGCAGAGATCTCTCAGGGGCCAACTACGAGCAGTACTTC.